Below are 20 T cell receptor beta chains sequenced from a single sample in a study of blood T cell repertoires in COVID-19. Using immunoSEQ multiplex PCR, the repertoire was profiled, and TCRdb retains in-frame clones only, with some absent. Among some 42,000 clones, almost 95% were seen once, and the ten largest hold approximately 8.3%. The sequencing input was peripheral blood. These receptors originate from a man aged 45-60 years with active COVID-19.

The chain is built from TRBV6-5 and TRBJ2-7, with 7 bases fitting TRBD2. The length of the CDR3 is 14 residues. The germline V gene encodes CDR1 MNHEY and CDR2 SVGAGI. The V gene end was trimmed by 7 bases and the J gene end by 9 bases; junction bases not matched to a gene: 15. The CDR3 loop is CASTWSGRAGRQYF. The CDR3 bases are TGTGCCAGCACGTGGTCGGGGAGGGCCGGTCGGCAGTACTTC.

The J gene is TRBJ1-1, the V gene TRBV2; D ambiguous. The V gene's germline CDR1 is SNHLY and CDR2 FYNNEI. This CDR3 spans 13 amino acids. Trimming shortened V by 10 bases and J by 0 bases, and 12 bases separated the two germline ends. The chain's CDR3 is CATEVQLNTEAFF. CDR3 in DNA: TGTGCCACCGAGGTTCAACTGAACACTGAAGCTTTCTTT.

The chain carries TRBV28 and TRBJ2-3; D gene unclear. Between the trimmed V and J ends, which lost 3 bases and 4 bases, there was a span of 8 bases. The CDR3 covers 13 residues. Germline CDR1 MDHEN, CDR2 SYDVKM. The CDR3 bases are TGTGCCAGCAGTTTTCCCCCATCAGATACGCAGTATTTT. This encodes CASSFPPSDTQYF.

The rearrangement joins TRBV5-1 to TRBJ2-3; the D gene is possibly TRBD1 (6 bases). CDR1 and CDR2 from the germline V gene are SGHRS and YFSETQ. V lost 0 bases and J 0 bases, leaving 11 bases between the germline ends. The CDR3 length is 16 residues. The CDR3 reads CASSLEDRPSTDTQYF. The CDR3 DNA is TGCGCCAGCAGCTTGGAGGACAGACCTAGCACAGATACGCAGTATTTT.

V is TRBV19 and J is TRBJ2-7; 7 bases line up with TRBD1. Germline CDR1 LNHDA, CDR2 SQIVND (reference sequence). Trimming took 5 bases from V and 0 from J; bases not matched to a gene: 4. The CDR3 has 14 residues. The CDR3 bases are TGTGCCAGTAGTTCGACAGGGACCTCCTACGAGCAGTACTTC. It specifies CASSSTGTSYEQYF.

This rearrangement joins TRBV5-1 to TRBJ2-2; D perhaps matches TRBD2 (6 bases). The V gene's germline CDR1 is SGHRS and CDR2 YFSETQ. V dropped 0 bases and J dropped 8 bases, with 14 bases sitting between them. This CDR3 has 15 amino acids. The CDR3 DNA sequence: TGCGCCAGCAGCTTGGTCGGGAGTGGTTTTGGGGAGCTGTTTTTT. Protein product: CASSLVGSGFGELFF. The whole variable domain, remainder taken from reference TRBV5-1 and TRBJ2-2, is KAGVTQTPRYLIKTRGQQVTLSCSPISGHRSVSWYQQTPGQGLQFLFEYFSETQRNKGNFPGRFSGRQFSNSRSEMNVSTLELGDSALYLCASSLVGSGFGELFFGEGSRLTVL.

On this clone itself: The sample holds other DNA sequences that translate to the same CDR3. The chain employs TRBV5-1 and TRBJ1-4; TRBD1 aligns across 8 bases. Germline-derived CDR1 and CDR2 are SGHRS and YFSETQ. The CDR3 has 14 amino acids. The J segment lost 5 bases and the V segment lost 1 base, leaving 1 base of the junction unmatched. The CDR3 DNA reads TGCGCCAGCAGCTTGAGACAGGGGAATGAAAAACTGTTTTTT. This encodes CASSLRQGNEKLFF.

This sequence joins TRBV7-9 and TRBJ2-7; 7 nucleotides line up with TRBD1. V lost 5 bases to trimming and J lost 7 bases; unmatched junction nucleotides: 5. Per the germline V gene, CDR1 is SEHNR and CDR2 is FQNEAQ (reference sequence). This CDR3 comprises 12 residues. The CDR3 here is CASSHGTEEQYF. CDR3 in DNA: TGTGCCAGCAGCCACGGGACAGAGGAGCAGTACTTC.

The rearrangement uses TRBV19 and TRBJ1-5; 7 nucleotides line up with TRBD1. The J segment lost 8 bases and the V segment lost 6 bases, leaving 7 bases of the junction unmatched. Germline V lookup: CDR1 LNHDA, CDR2 SQIVND (reference sequence). The CDR3 runs to 13 residues. The CDR3 here is CASSVDRSEPQHF. CDR3 nucleotide sequence: TGTGCCAGTAGCGTGGACAGGAGTGAGCCCCAGCATTTT.

The chain has TRBV13 and TRBJ1-1, with a weak D call TRBD1 (5 bases). The CDR3 loop spans 13 amino acids. In germline, CDR1 is PRHDT, CDR2 FYEKMQ (reference sequence). The germline V and J ends were trimmed by 3 bases and 4 bases, with 9 bases remaining between them. The CDR3 DNA follows: TGTGCCAGCAGCTTCCAGGGTCCCACTGAAGCTTTCTTT. This encodes CASSFQGPTEAFF.

The V and J genes are TRBV28 and TRBJ2-1; D perhaps matches TRBD2 (6 bases). This CDR3 has 14 amino acids. Germline loops: CDR1 MDHEN, CDR2 SYDVKM. Trimming left V 0 bases short and J 10 bases short, with 13 bases between. For the CDR3, the DNA is TGTGCCAGCAGTTTATGGTCGGGAGCTGGGGAGCAGTTCTTC. Residues: CASSLWSGAGEQFF.

In its sample, this clone was seen once. The chain uses TRBV15 and TRBJ1-1, with D possibly matching TRBD1 (6 bases). From germline, CDR1 is LNHNV and CDR2 YYDKDF (reference sequence). The CDR3 covers 12 residues. Trimming cost V 5 bases and J 5 bases, with 9 bases left between them. This CDR3 reads CATSETGTEAFF. The CDR3 nucleotides read TGTGCCACCAGCGAGACAGGAACTGAAGCTTTCTTT.

The rearrangement uses TRBV2 and TRBJ2-1; TRBD1 agrees at 11 bases. This CDR3 contains 15 residues. The V segment lost 3 bases and the J segment 8 bases; nucleotides outside the gene matches: 6. Germline values: CDR1 SNHLY, CDR2 FYNNEI. CDR3 region: CASSEDRGQPHEQFF. CDR3 bases: TGTGCCAGCAGTGAGGACAGGGGGCAGCCACATGAGCAGTTCTTC.

The chain is built from TRBV4-1 and TRBJ2-3; 10 nucleotides line up with TRBD2. The CDR3 contains 18 residues. The trim removed 0 bases at V and 6 bases at J, leaving 12 bases unmatched. Germline V CDR1 and CDR2: MGHRA, YSYEKL. CDR3 nucleotide sequence: TGCGCCAGCAGCCAAGATAGGGCTAGCGGGAGAGCATCGGATACGCAGTATTTT. Translated, it gives CASSQDRASGRASDTQYF.

This chain joins TRBV5-1 and TRBJ2-7; TRBD1 is a possible D gene (6 bases). The CDR3 contains 13 residues. Germline CDR1 reads SGHRS; CDR2 reads YFSETQ. Trimming stripped 1 base from V and 5 bases from J, with 10 bases between. The CDR3 here is CASSLKGVDEQYF. The DNA of the CDR3 is TGCGCCAGCAGCTTGAAGGGGGTCGACGAGCAGTACTTC.

This chain connects TRBV4-1 to TRBJ2-3; 10 nucleotides line up with TRBD2. Unmatched junction bases numbered 9, after V lost 4 bases and J lost 2 bases. The CDR3 runs 17 residues. The germline gives CDR1 MGHRA, CDR2 YSYEKL. The CDR3 DNA reads as TGCGCCAGCAGCCTCCGACTAGCGGGCGGGAACACAGATACGCAGTATTTT. It codes for CASSLRLAGGNTDTQYF.

The chain employs TRBV4-1 and TRBJ2-1; D gene uncertain. V was trimmed by 0 bases and J by 5 bases, leaving 11 bases between them. The CDR3 covers 15 residues. The germline V gene has CDR1 MGHRA and CDR2 YSYEKL. This CDR3 reads CASSQDPRRNNEQFF. The CDR3 coding sequence is TGCGCCAGCAGCCAAGACCCCAGGCGAAACAATGAGCAGTTCTTC.

This clone was observed once. The chain is built from TRBV18 and TRBJ1-2, with TRBD1 as a possible D gene (6 bases). There are 15 residues in the CDR3. Trimming pared 3 bases from V and 2 bases from J, leaving 13 bases between. CDR1 and CDR2 from the germline V gene are KGHSH and LQKENI. CDR3 nucleotide sequence: TGTGCCAGCTCACCGTCACAGGGAGGGAACTATGGCTACACCTTC. Translated: CASSPSQGGNYGYTF.

The gene calls are TRBV5-5 and TRBJ2-2; D is ambiguous. V lost 2 bases and J lost 5, with 7 bases in between. This CDR3 is 13 amino acids long. Germline lookup yields CDR1 SGHKS and CDR2 YYEKEE (reference sequence). As DNA, the CDR3 is TGTGCCAGCAGCTTACCCAGGACCGGGGAGCTGTTTTTT. Translated: CASSLPRTGELFF.

The chain has TRBV28 and TRBJ1-5; D is ambiguous. The V and J ends lost 6 bases and 1 base respectively, with 4 bases between them. This CDR3 is built from 12 residues. Germline V gives CDR1 MDHEN, CDR2 SYDVKM. Here the CDR3 DNA reads TGTGCCAGCAGGCAGAGCAATCAGCCCCAGCATTTT. As protein: CASRQSNQPQHF.